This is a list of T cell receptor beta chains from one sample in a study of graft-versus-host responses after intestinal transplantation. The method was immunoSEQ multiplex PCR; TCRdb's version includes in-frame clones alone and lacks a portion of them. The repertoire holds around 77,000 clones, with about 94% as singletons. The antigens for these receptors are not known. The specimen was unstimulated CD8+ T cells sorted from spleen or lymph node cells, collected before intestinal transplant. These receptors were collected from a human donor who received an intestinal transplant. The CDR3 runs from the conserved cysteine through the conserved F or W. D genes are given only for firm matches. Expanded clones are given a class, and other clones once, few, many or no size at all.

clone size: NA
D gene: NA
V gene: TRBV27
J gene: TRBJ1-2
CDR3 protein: CASRETGLAYGYTF
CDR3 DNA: TGTGCCAGCAGAGAGACAGGTCTGGCCTATGGCTACACCTTC

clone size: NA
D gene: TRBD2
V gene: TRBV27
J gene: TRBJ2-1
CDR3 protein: CASSSTSGTYNEQFF
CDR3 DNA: TGTGCCAGCAGTTCGACTAGCGGAACCTACAATGAGCAGTTCTTC

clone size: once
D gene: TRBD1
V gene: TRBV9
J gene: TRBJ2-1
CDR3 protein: CASSVADRVFDEQFF
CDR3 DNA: TGTGCCAGCAGCGTAGCGGACAGGGTTTTCGATGAGCAGTTCTTC

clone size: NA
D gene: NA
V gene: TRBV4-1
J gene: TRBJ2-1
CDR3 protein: CASSQDNRGVVYLEQFF
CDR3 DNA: TGCGCCAGCAGCCAAGATAATAGGGGAGTCGTATACCTTGAGCAGTTCTTC

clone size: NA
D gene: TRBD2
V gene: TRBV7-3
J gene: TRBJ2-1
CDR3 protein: CASSLGPSGLSGNEQFF
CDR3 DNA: TGTGCCAGCAGCTTAGGGCCTAGCGGCCTGAGTGGGAATGAGCAGTTCTTC

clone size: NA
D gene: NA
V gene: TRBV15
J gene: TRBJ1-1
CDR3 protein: CATSSRGSSEAFF
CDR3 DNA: TGTGCCACCAGCAGTAGGGGTTCGTCTGAAGCTTTCTTT

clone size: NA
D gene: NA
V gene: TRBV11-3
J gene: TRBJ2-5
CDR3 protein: CASSLEGGYQETQYF
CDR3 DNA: TGTGCCAGCAGCTTAGAAGGTGGGTATCAAGAGACCCAGTACTTC

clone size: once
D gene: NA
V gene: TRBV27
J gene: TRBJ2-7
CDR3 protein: CASTRDDRPYEQYF
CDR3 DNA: TGTGCCAGCACCCGGGACGATCGCCCCTACGAGCAGTACTTC

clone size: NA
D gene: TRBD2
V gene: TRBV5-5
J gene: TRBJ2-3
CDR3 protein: CASSLAPPRDYTSDTQYF
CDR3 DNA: TGTGCCAGCAGCTTGGCCCCTCCCAGGGACTACACATCAGATACGCAGTATTTT

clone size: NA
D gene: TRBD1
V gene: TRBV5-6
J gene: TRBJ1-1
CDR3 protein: CASSPGQGFDTEAFF
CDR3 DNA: TGTGCCAGCAGCCCGGGACAGGGTTTTGACACTGAAGCTTTCTTT

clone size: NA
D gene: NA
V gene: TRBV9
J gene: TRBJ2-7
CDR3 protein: CASSVDAGNYEQYF
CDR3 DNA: TGTGCCAGCAGCGTAGATGCCGGCAACTACGAGCAGTACTTC

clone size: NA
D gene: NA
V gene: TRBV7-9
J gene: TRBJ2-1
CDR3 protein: CASSLQGRGQFF
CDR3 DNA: TGTGCCAGCAGCTTACAGGGGCGGGGGCAGTTCTTC

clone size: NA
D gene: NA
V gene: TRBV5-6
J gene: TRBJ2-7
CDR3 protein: CASSLVGQSEQYF
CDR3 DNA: TGTGCCAGCAGCTTGGTAGGACAGAGCGAGCAGTACTTC

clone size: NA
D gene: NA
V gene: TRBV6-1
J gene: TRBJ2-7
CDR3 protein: CASSDRLGHADPYEQYF
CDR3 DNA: TGTGCCAGCAGTGACAGACTTGGACACGCCGATCCCTACGAGCAGTACTTC

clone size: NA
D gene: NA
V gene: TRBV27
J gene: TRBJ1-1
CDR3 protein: CASSPRTARVEAFF
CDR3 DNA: TGTGCCAGCAGTCCACGGACCGCCCGGGTTGAAGCTTTCTTT

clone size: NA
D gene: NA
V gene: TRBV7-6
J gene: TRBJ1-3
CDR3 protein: CASSLTDSSGNTIYF
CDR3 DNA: TGTGCCAGCAGCTTAACGGACAGCTCTGGAAACACCATATATTTT

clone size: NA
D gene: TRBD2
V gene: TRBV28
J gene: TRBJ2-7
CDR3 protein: CASTPPMLAGGYEQYF
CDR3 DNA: TGTGCCAGCACTCCTCCGATGCTGGCGGGAGGATACGAGCAGTACTTC

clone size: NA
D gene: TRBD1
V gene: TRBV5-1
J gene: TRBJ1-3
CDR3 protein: CASSKTTGGSGNTIYF
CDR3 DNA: TGCGCCAGCAGCAAAACGACAGGGGGTAGTGGAAACACCATATATTTT

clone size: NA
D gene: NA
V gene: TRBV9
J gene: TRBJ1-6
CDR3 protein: CASSPRGAMGDSPLHF
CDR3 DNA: TGTGCCAGCAGCCCCCGAGGCGCCATGGGGGATTCACCCCTCCACTTT

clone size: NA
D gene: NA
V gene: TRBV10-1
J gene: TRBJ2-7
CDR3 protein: CASSAGRSNEQYF
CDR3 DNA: TGCGCCAGCAGTGCGGGGAGGAGTAACGAGCAGTACTTC

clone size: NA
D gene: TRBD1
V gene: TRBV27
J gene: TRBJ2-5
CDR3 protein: CASSLLAGGDWETQYF
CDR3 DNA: TGTGCCAGCAGTTTATTAGCAGGGGGCGACTGGGAGACCCAGTACTTC

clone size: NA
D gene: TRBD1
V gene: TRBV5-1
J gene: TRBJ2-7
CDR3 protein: CASSQRQGGYEQYF
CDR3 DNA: TGCGCCAGCAGCCAACGACAGGGGGGGTACGAGCAGTACTTC

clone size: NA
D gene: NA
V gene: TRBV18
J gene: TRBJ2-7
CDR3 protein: CASSTTLGPGSSYEQYF
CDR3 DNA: TGTGCCAGCTCAACAACGCTCGGGCCTGGGAGCTCCTACGAGCAGTACTTC

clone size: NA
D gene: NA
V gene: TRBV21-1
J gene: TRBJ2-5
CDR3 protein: CGYQETQYF
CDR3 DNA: TGTGGATACCAAGAGACCCAGTACTTC

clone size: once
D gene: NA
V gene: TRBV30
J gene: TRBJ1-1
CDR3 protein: CAWSTDMNTEAFF
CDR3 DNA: TGTGCCTGGAGTACAGACATGAACACTGAAGCTTTCTTT

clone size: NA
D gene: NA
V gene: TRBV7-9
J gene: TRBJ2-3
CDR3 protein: CASSTGPTDTQYF
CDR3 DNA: TGTGCCAGCAGCACCGGACCCACAGATACGCAGTATTTT

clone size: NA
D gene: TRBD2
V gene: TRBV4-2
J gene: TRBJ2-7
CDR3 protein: CASSQDAGRTSGIYEQYF
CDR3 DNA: TGTGCCAGCAGCCAAGATGCGGGGCGGACTAGCGGGATTTACGAGCAGTACTTC

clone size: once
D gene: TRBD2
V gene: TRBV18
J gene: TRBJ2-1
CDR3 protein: CASSPSTSGSWGTNEQFF
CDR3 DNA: TGTGCCAGCTCACCTTCGACTAGCGGGAGCTGGGGGACCAATGAGCAGTTCTTC

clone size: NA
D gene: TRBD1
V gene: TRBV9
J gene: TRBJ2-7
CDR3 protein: CASSVEGQSSYEQYF
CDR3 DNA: TGTGCCAGCAGCGTAGAGGGACAGAGCTCCTACGAGCAGTACTTC

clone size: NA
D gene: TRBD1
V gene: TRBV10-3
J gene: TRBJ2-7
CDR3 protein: CAISESWRTGLSYEQYF
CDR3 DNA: TGTGCCATCAGTGAGTCTTGGAGGACAGGGCTATCCTACGAGCAGTACTTC

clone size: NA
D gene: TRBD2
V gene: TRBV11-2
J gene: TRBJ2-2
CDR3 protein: CASSLRTSQPSGTGELFF
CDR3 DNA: TGTGCCAGCAGCTTACGAACCTCCCAACCTAGCGGCACCGGGGAGCTGTTTTTT

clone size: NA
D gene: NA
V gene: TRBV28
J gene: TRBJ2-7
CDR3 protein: CASSFTSTLEQYF
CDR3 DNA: TGTGCCAGCAGTTTTACCAGCACCCTCGAGCAGTACTTC

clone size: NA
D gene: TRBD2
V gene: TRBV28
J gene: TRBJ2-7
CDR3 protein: CASSLIAGGGSYEQYF
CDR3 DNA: TGTGCCAGCAGTTTAATAGCGGGAGGCGGATCCTACGAGCAGTACTTC

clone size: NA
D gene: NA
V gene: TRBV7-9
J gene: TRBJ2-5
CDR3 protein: CASMDGQEGTQYF
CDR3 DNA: TGTGCCAGCATGGATGGTCAAGAGGGGACCCAGTACTTC

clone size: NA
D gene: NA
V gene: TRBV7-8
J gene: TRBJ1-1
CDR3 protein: CASSSRGDLGTEAFF
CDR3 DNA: TGTGCCAGCAGCTCAAGGGGAGACCTGGGCACTGAAGCTTTCTTT

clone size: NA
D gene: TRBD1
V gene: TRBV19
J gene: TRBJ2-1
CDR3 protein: CASSIDQDRGGYNEQFF
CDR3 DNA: TGTGCCAGTAGTATAGATCAGGACAGGGGAGGGTACAATGAGCAGTTCTTC

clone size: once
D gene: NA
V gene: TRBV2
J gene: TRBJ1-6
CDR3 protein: CASSETGDLSYNSPLHF
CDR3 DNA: TGTGCCAGCAGTGAAACGGGGGACCTCTCCTATAATTCACCCCTCCACTTT

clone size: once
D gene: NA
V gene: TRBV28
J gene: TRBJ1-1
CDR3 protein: CASSNEENTEAFF
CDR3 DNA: TGTGCCAGCAGTAATGAGGAGAACACTGAAGCTTTCTTT

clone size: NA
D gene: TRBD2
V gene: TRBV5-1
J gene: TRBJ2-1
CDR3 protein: CASRTSGVYNEQFF
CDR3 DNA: TGCGCCAGCAGAACTAGCGGAGTTTACAATGAGCAGTTCTTC

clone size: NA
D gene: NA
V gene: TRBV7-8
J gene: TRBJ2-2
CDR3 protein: CASSPLRTESTGELFF
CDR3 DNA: TGTGCCAGCAGCCCCCTCCGAACAGAGTCCACCGGGGAGCTGTTTTTT

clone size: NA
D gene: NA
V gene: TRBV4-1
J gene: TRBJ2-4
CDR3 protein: CASSERLWSSKNIQYF
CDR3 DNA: TGCGCCAGCAGCGAAAGGTTATGGTCTTCCAAAAACATTCAGTACTTC

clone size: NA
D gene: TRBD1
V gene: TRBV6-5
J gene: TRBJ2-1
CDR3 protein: CASETGTGGHNEQFF
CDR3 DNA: TGTGCCAGCGAGACCGGGACAGGGGGCCACAATGAGCAGTTCTTC

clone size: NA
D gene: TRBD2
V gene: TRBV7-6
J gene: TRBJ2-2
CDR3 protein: CASSFSSGRVRTGELFF
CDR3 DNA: TGTGCCAGCAGCTTCTCTAGCGGGAGGGTCCGAACCGGGGAGCTGTTTTTT

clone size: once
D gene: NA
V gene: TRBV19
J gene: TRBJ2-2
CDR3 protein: CASSRGRTVNTGELFF
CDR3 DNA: TGTGCCAGTAGTAGAGGGAGGACAGTGAACACCGGGGAGCTGTTTTTT

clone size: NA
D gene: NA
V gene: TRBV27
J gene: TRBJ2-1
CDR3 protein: CASGGRRNEQFF
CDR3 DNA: TGTGCCAGCGGAGGTAGGAGGAATGAGCAGTTCTTC

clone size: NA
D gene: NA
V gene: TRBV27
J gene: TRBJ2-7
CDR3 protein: CASSLGPEPYEQYF
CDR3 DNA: TGTGCCAGCAGTTTAGGTCCCGAACCCTACGAGCAGTACTTC

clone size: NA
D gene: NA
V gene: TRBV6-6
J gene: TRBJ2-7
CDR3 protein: CASSYSRRAAYEQYF
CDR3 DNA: TGTGCCAGCAGTTACTCGCGTCGGGCGGCCTACGAGCAGTACTTC

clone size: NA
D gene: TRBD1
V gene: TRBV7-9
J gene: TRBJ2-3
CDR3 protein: CASSSSPGTGRNTDTQYF
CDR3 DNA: TGTGCCAGCAGCTCCTCCCCCGGGACAGGGAGAAACACAGATACGCAGTATTTT

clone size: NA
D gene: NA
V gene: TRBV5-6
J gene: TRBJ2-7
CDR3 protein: CASSLAGSTYEQYF
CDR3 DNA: TGTGCCAGCAGCTTGGCGGGTTCTACCTACGAGCAGTACTTC

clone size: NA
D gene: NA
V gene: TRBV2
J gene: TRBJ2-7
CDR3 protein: CASTNAAGPGEQYF
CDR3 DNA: TGTGCCAGCACCAACGCGGCAGGGCCGGGGGAGCAGTACTTC

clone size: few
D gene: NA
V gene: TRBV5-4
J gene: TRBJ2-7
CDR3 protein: CASSRDSYEQYF
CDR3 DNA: TGTGCCAGCAGCCGAGACAGCTACGAGCAGTACTTC

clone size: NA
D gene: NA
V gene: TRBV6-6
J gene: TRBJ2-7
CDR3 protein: CASSYSGGVSYEQYF
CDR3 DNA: TGTGCCAGCAGTTACTCAGGGGGAGTGTCCTACGAGCAGTACTTC

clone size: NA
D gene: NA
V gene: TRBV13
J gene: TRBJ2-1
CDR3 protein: CASSPERGSEQFF
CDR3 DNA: TGTGCCAGCAGCCCCGAACGGGGAAGTGAGCAGTTCTTC

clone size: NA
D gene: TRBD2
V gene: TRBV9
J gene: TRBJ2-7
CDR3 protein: CASSDGTSGYEQYF
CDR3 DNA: TGTGCCAGCAGCGACGGGACTAGCGGGTACGAGCAGTACTTC

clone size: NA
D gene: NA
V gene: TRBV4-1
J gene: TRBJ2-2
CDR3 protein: CASSQDSLGGGELFF
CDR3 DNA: TGCGCCAGCAGCCAAGATAGCCTAGGGGGCGGGGAGCTGTTTTTT

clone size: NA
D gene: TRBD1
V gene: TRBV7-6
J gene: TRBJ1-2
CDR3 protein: CASSPWTGNYGYTF
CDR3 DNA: TGTGCCAGCAGCCCCTGGACAGGGAACTATGGCTACACCTTC

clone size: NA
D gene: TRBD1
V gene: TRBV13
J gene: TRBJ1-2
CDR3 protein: CASSSTQGARYGYTF
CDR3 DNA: TGTGCCAGCAGCTCTACGCAGGGGGCGAGATATGGCTACACCTTC

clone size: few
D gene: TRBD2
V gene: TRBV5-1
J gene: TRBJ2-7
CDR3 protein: CASSLGLAGDNYEQYF
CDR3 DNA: TGCGCCAGCAGCTTGGGACTAGCGGGGGACAACTACGAGCAGTACTTC